This entry is about one T cell receptor (beta chain). These data come from a study of OX40 agonist ivuxolimab in advanced cancers. Across the study: The study reported partial responses in three patients: one hepatocellular carcinoma, two cutaneous melanoma.

TCRdb's copy holds only in-frame clones and misses some; the assay was immunoSEQ multiplex PCR. This table has 100,000 to 150,000 clones, less than 95% appearing once. The TCR originated in an adult with an advanced solid tumor such as melanoma, head and neck, liver or kidney cancer. Sequenced material: CD4+ or CD8+ T cells sorted from blood, taken in a trial of the OX40 agonist ivuxolimab.

The CDR3 sequence is CASSIGERAAKLFF. In DNA form, the CDR3 reads TGTGCCAGTAGTATTGGGGAGAGGGCAGCAAAACTGTTTTTT. This chain links TRBV19 with TRBJ1-4; D gene ambiguous. Germline lookup yields CDR1 LNHDA and CDR2 SQIVND (reference sequence). This CDR3 contains 14 residues. Trimming pared 3 bases from V and 10 bases from J, leaving 15 bases between.